This T cell receptor beta chain was sequenced during a study of T cells in Graves' hyperthyroidism and ophthalmopathy (dated by TCRdb to between 2018 and 2021). For the wider study: Peripheral blood samples were taken at initial diagnosis, before any treatment was given. Prospective prediction of ophthalmopathy was tested in an independent validation cohort consisting of some 18 hyperthyroidism patients and more than 15 patients who later progressed to ophthalmopathy. To identify TCR V-J signatures that set the groups apart, the researchers used a discovery cohort of 100 patients, made up of around 40 with Graves' ophthalmopathy and 57 with stable Graves' hyperthyroidism. According to the paper, TCR Vbeta CDR3 sequencing was carried out on over 130 peripheral blood samples, which came from about 45 ophthalmopathy, some 73 hyperthyroidism and roughly 17 progressor patients. Once sampling was done, hyperthyroidism patients were given methimazole at a starting dose of 30 mg daily, whereas ophthalmopathy patients were given high-dose intravenous methylprednisolone. The 100 discovery patients were randomly divided into training and test sets at a 7:3 ratio. Thyroid tissue and blood T-cell repertoires from about six Graves' hyperthyroidism patients were also compared in the study.

Relative to germline, V is 4 bases shorter and J is 4 bases shorter, with 17 bases between their ends. The germline V gene encodes CDR1 GTSNPN and CDR2 SVGIG (reference sequence). The CDR3 contains 14 residues, cysteine and phenylalanine counted. Only the CDR3 DNA is retained, 42 bases long and in frame from the first base. Amplification of TCR beta CDR3 regions was carried out from RNA transcripts. For the first round of RT-PCR on the TCR CDR3, the HTBI primer set was used together with the Qiagen OneStep RT-PCR kit. A second multiplex PCR round built the libraries, followed by size selection and purification. Sequencing of the libraries was done on an Illumina HiSeq2000 using paired-end 100 bp reads. Per the authors' processing: SOAPnuke was used to process the raw data, throwing out any read that contained adapters or uncalled bases, had a mean Phred below 15, or lacked an exact constant-primer or identifier match. High-quality paired reads were merged with COPE v1.2.5, and unique nucleotide sequences were defined as clonotypes. MiTCR v1.1 was used to align the clonotypes against IMGT TRBV, TRBD and TRBJ reference segments. The analysis was restricted to V-J combinations with a frequency above 0.0001, which together covered 99% to 99.2% of the repertoires. A TCS score was defined as the ratio between F50 (clonal expansion) and ExV (chaos), using BLOSUM62-based TCRdist between CDR3 peptides within each V-J. Welch's t-statistics and random forest reduced fewer than 600 V-J features to around 14, which were used in a naive Bayes classifier (R e1071). TCRdb itself trimmed the public reads at Q25 with fastp, ran MiXCR and retained productive beta chains. All rows with the same CDR3 protein become a single entry with the most common DNA and genes. TCRdb's processing, not the study's, gives the V and J calls here. The sample table contains around 530,000 distinct CDR3 sequences; only one count was recorded for under 20% of them. Under 20% of the sample comes from the top ten.

Findings and caveats that apply to the study as a whole: Blood samples also contained most of the expanded thyroid clonotypes (frequency above 0.001), which suggests that blood repertoires may reflect thyroid immune responses. A model built on a 13 V-J signature distinguished ophthalmopathy from stable hyperthyroidism, reaching roughly 88% sensitivity and around 81% specificity in cross-validation and 80%/75% in testing. Sample size was not statistically predetermined, and blinding of investigators to group allocation was not performed. In validation, progression to ophthalmopathy was predicted by the model with nearly 71% sensitivity and 72% to 85% specificity, a median of around 6.5 months before onset.

This clonotype was recorded at least ten times. The antigen it recognizes is unknown. Per-base quality was not reported, and no clone a single base away is much larger than it. Moderately to severely active disease, a Clinical Activity Score of at least 3, a NOSPECS grade of at least 4, and a duration under 3 months were present in ophthalmopathy patients. Patients with uncontrolled infections, other autoimmune diseases, pregnancy or lactation were excluded. Diagnoses were established on the basis of clinical symptoms, serum thyroxine and TRAb, thyroid ultrasound, and orbital computed tomography. Ficoll-Paque density gradient centrifugation was used to isolate PBMCs from around 10 ml of fresh peripheral blood. Trizol reagent was used to extract total RNA, and RNA quality was then checked on an Agilent 2100 Bioanalyzer.

The specimen was blood. The chain is made from TRBV30 and TRBJ2-7; TRBD1 is possibly the D segment (5 matching bases). The TCR comes from a woman between 18 and 30 years old with Graves' ophthalmopathy. For the CDR3, the sequence is CAWTPGRRGYEQYF. The nucleotide sequence reads TGTGCCTGGACCCCGGGCAGAAGGGGATACGAGCAGTACTTC.